One sample yielded the 26 T cell receptor beta chains listed below, sequenced in a study of shared clonotypes between healthy human individuals. Clones were sequenced by immunoSEQ multiplex PCR, and TCRdb holds only the in-frame ones, with some missing. This sample yields around 550,000 clones, of which about 95% are seen a single time; approximately 0.06% belongs to the top ten. Sequencing was carried out using naive CD4+ T cells sorted from blood. Stated subset: CD45RA+ positively selected. These receptors were obtained from a woman in her twenties or thirties in good health.

The V call is TRBV4-2, the J call TRBJ1-6, with D unresolved. Per germline, CDR1 LGHNA and CDR2 YNFKEQ. Trimming left V 2 bases short and J 7 bases short, with 15 bases between. The CDR3 contains 16 residues. The chain's CDR3 is CASSQYGIMGNSPLHF. Here the CDR3 DNA reads TGTGCCAGCAGCCAATACGGGATAATGGGGAATTCACCCCTCCACTTT.

This rearrangement joins TRBV28 to TRBJ2-3; D ambiguous. The CDR3 is 14 residues long. V shed 7 bases and J shed 7 bases, with 18 bases lying between them. Germline values: CDR1 MDHEN, CDR2 SYDVKM. CDR3 in amino acids: CASTTTEFLNTQYF. CDR3 DNA: TGTGCCAGCACCACGACGGAATTCTTAAATACGCAGTATTTT.

The chain is built from TRBV28 and TRBJ2-7; the match to TRBD2 covers 11 bases. Germline values: CDR1 MDHEN, CDR2 SYDVKM. Trimming at V came to 2 bases and at J to 6 bases, leaving 6 bases not matched to a gene. The CDR3 is made up of 15 amino acids. The CDR3 coding sequence is TGTGCCAGCAGTTTACCGACTAGCGGGATCTCCGAGCAGTACTTC. This translates into CASSLPTSGISEQYF.

This clone was seen a handful of times. The rearrangement links TRBV2 to TRBJ2-7, with D unclear. CDR1 SNHLY and CDR2 FYNNEI come from the germline V gene. This CDR3 is built from 12 residues. Trimming removed 7 bases from V and 6 bases from J, with 13 bases in between. This CDR3 is CASNGVGPEQYF. In DNA, the CDR3 is TGTGCCAGCAATGGAGTTGGTCCCGAGCAGTACTTC.

This chain joins TRBV10-1 and TRBJ2-2; D perhaps matches TRBD1 (5 bases). The CDR3 covers 13 residues. Looked up from germline, CDR1 is WNHNN and CDR2 is SYGVQD (reference sequence). Trimming took off 4 bases at V and 6 bases at J, with 9 bases between the two ends. The CDR3 DNA reads as TGCGCCAGCAGTGGCAGGGCGGCCGGGGAGCTGTTTTTT. As protein: CASSGRAAGELFF.

The CDR3 nucleotides read TGCGCCAGCAATGGGGACGCTAACACAGATACGCAGTATTTT. Protein: CASNGDANTDTQYF. The genes are TRBV5-1 and TRBJ2-3; either TRBD1 or TRBD2 may supply D (5 bases each). The CDR3 totals 14 residues. With 6 bases removed from V and 2 bases from J, the gap between germline ends came to 13 bases. The germline gives CDR1 SGHRS, CDR2 YFSETQ.

The rearrangement links TRBV10-3 to TRBJ2-3; 8 bases fit TRBD2. Losses at the gene ends were 7 bases for V and 2 bases for J; bases not matched to a gene: 2. This CDR3 is built from 13 residues. The germline CDR1 and CDR2 sequences are ENHRY and SYGVKD. CDR3 sequence reads: CAIKLAATDTQYF. CDR3 in DNA: TGTGCCATCAAACTAGCGGCCACAGATACGCAGTATTTT.

The rearrangement links TRBV19 to TRBJ2-4; 7 bases are a match to TRBD1. There are 14 residues in the CDR3. Germline assignment: CDR1 LNHDA and CDR2 SQIVND (reference sequence). The J segment lost 6 bases and the V segment lost 5 bases, leaving 7 bases of the junction unmatched. In DNA, the CDR3 is TGTGCCAGTAGTTTGGGACAGCCACTAAACATTCAGTACTTC. This codes for CASSLGQPLNIQYF.

The rearrangement links TRBV28 to TRBJ2-4; D gene unclear. The CDR3 sequence is 11 residues long. Germline V CDR1 and CDR2: MDHEN, SYDVKM. The V gene lost 11 bases and the J gene lost 5 bases, with 10 bases spanning the gap. CDR3 amino acids: CASSPQNIQYF. The CDR3 DNA reads as TGTGCCTCCTCTCCTCAAAACATTCAGTACTTC.

The chain recombines TRBV2 with TRBJ2-1; D unresolved. The CDR3 loop spans 15 amino acids. The germline V gene encodes CDR1 SNHLY and CDR2 FYNNEI. V lost 0 bases and J lost 9, with 15 bases in between. In DNA, the CDR3 is TGTGCCAGCAGTGAAGCCCTTTGGTCCGGCGGTGAGCAGTTCTTC. Translation: CASSEALWSGGEQFF.

The chain combines TRBV27 with TRBJ2-5, with 8 bases aligning to TRBD2. The DNA matches TRBJ2-7 better at its end, which makes the J call doubtful. Germline V gene sequence: CDR1 MNHEY, CDR2 SMNVEV (reference sequence). The CDR3 has 16 residues. DNA for the CDR3: TGTGCCAGCAGTTCCCTGCAGGCGGGAGGTGCATACGAGCAGTACTTC. Residues: CASSSLQAGGAYEQYF.

This chain connects TRBV4-1 to TRBJ1-1, with D perhaps matching TRBD1 (5 bases). The CDR3 covers 14 residues. Between the trimmed V and J ends, which lost 3 bases and 3 bases, there was a span of 11 bases. The V gene's germline CDR1 is MGHRA and CDR2 YSYEKL. The chain's CDR3 is CASSHPPRDTEAFF. CDR3 sequence (DNA): TGCGCCAGCAGCCATCCGCCCAGGGACACTGAAGCTTTCTTT.

CDR3 residues: CASGSSASYEQYF. The CDR3, as DNA: TGCGCCAGCGGGTCGTCAGCCTCCTACGAGCAGTACTTC. This chain links TRBV10-2 with TRBJ2-7; D is unclear. CDR1 WSHSY and CDR2 SAAADI come from the germline V gene. The CDR3 covers 13 residues. V shed 8 bases and J shed 0 bases, with 11 bases lying between them.

In this sample, this clone turned up once. The chain combines TRBV2 with TRBJ1-4; unclear D gene. V dropped 6 bases and J dropped 5 bases, with 7 bases sitting between them. Germline V gives CDR1 SNHLY, CDR2 FYNNEI. CDR3 length: 12 amino acids. The CDR3 DNA reads as TGTGCCAGCAGGCAGGTGAATGAAAAACTGTTTTTT. Its protein is CASRQVNEKLFF. The full variable domain, in which reference TRBV2 and TRBJ1-4 provide the parts outside the CDR3, is EPEVTQTPSHQVTQMGQEVILRCVPISNHLYFYWYRQILGQKVEFLVSFYNNEISEKSEIFDDQFSVERPDGSNFTLKIRSTKLEDSAMYFCASRQVNEKLFFGSGTQLSVL.

This sequence joins TRBV5-3 and TRBJ2-7; no reliable D call. TRBV5-3 is labeled an ORF, and its function is uncertain. Trimming stripped 1 base from V and 12 bases from J, with 8 bases between. The CDR3 extends over 10 amino acids. The CDR3 reads CARSLSPRYF. CDR3 DNA sequence: TGTGCCAGAAGCTTGTCACCCCGGTACTTC.

V usage is TRBV7-9 and J usage is TRBJ2-3; no clear D gene. Germline V gives CDR1 SEHNR, CDR2 FQNEAQ (reference sequence). This CDR3 is 14 amino acids long. Deletions cut 0 bases from V and 2 bases from J, with 6 bases between. The CDR3 region is CASSLARPTDTQYF. CDR3 bases: TGTGCCAGCAGCTTAGCCCGGCCCACAGATACGCAGTATTTT.

This chain uses TRBV18 with TRBJ2-7, with a tentative D call TRBD1 (5 bases). CDR1 KGHSH and CDR2 LQKENI come from the germline V gene. Trimming left V 4 bases short and J 1 base short, with 14 bases between. The CDR3 has 15 residues. The DNA of the CDR3 is TGTGCCAGCTCACTATCAGGGAAGGGGTCCTACGAGCAGTACTTC. It yields the protein CASSLSGKGSYEQYF.

The chain carries TRBV7-2 and TRBJ2-5; 9 positions match TRBD2. The DNA end is a closer match to TRBJ2-7, so the J assignment may be wrong. The germline V gene has CDR1 SGHTA and CDR2 FQGNSA. The length of the CDR3 is 14 residues. CDR3 loop: CASSLSSGSNEQYF. The CDR3 DNA reads as TGTGCCAGCAGCTTAAGTAGCGGGAGCAACGAGCAGTACTTC.

The gene calls are TRBV7-6 and TRBJ2-5, with 8 bases aligning to TRBD2. The germline CDR1 and CDR2 sequences are SGHVS and FNYEAQ. With V trimmed by 5 bases and J by 6 bases, 8 bases remained unmatched. CDR3 size: 14 residues. In DNA, the CDR3 is TGTGCCAGCAGCCTTGACGGGAGGGGGAAGACCCAGTACTTC. Protein sequence: CASSLDGRGKTQYF.

The chain couples TRBV19 to TRBJ1-1, with a weak D call TRBD1 (6 bases). This CDR3 has 12 amino acids. Germline V gene sequence: CDR1 LNHDA, CDR2 SQIVND (reference sequence). V shed 3 bases and J shed 7 bases, with 9 bases lying between them. As DNA, the CDR3 is TGTGCCAGTAGTATCAGGGGAATTGAAGCTTTCTTT. Encoded protein: CASSIRGIEAFF.

This clone appeared once. This sequence joins TRBV5-6 and TRBJ1-6, with D unresolved. V was clipped by 1 base and J by 7 bases, with 3 bases between them. Germline V gene lookup returns CDR1 SGHDT and CDR2 YYEEEE. The CDR3 length is 12 residues. The CDR3 spells CASSLSNSPLHF. CDR3 nucleotide sequence: TGTGCCAGCAGCTTGTCCAATTCACCCCTCCACTTT.

The gene calls are TRBV15 and TRBJ2-7; D perhaps matches TRBD2 (6 bases). The CDR3 runs to 16 residues. Between the trimmed V and J ends, which lost 1 base and 2 bases, there was a span of 15 bases. Looked up from germline, CDR1 is LNHNV and CDR2 is YYDKDF (reference sequence). The CDR3 nucleotides read TGTGCCACCAGCAGAGGGGACTTAGGATACCCCTACGAGCAGTACTTC. It codes for CATSRGDLGYPYEQYF.

The chain links TRBV6-5 to TRBJ2-7, with unresolved D. Germline V gene data show CDR1 as MNHEY and CDR2 as SVGAGI. Trimming took off 2 bases at V and 0 bases at J, with 11 bases between the two ends. The CDR3 length is 15 residues. CDR3: CASSYHPSGSYEQYF. The CDR3 DNA is TGTGCCAGCAGTTACCACCCTTCGGGCTCCTACGAGCAGTACTTC.

This rearrangement joins TRBV5-1 to TRBJ2-7; D ambiguous. V dropped 0 bases and J dropped 4 bases, with 14 bases sitting between them. Germline V CDR1 and CDR2: SGHRS, YFSETQ. There are 15 residues in the CDR3. The DNA for the CDR3 is TGCGCCAGCAGCTTGGCGTCCCATACAACTTACGAGCAGTACTTC. Amino acid sequence: CASSLASHTTYEQYF.

J is TRBJ1-6 and V is TRBV30; tentatively, D is TRBD1 (6 bases). Trimming stripped 1 base from V and 7 bases from J, with 14 bases between. CDR3 length equals 15 residues. CDR1 GTSNPN and CDR2 SVGIG come from the germline V gene (reference sequence). CDR3 coding DNA: TGTGCCTGGAGTGGTCCAGGGGTCGGGAATTCACCCCTCCACTTT. Protein: CAWSGPGVGNSPLHF.

V gene TRBV2 combines with J gene TRBJ2-1, with a tentative D call TRBD1 (6 bases). Germline values: CDR1 SNHLY, CDR2 FYNNEI. V was clipped by 6 bases and J by 0 bases, with 15 bases between them. The CDR3 is 16 residues long. The CDR3 here is CASRPTGSSSYNEQFF. In DNA form, the CDR3 reads TGTGCCAGCAGACCAACAGGGTCCAGCTCCTACAATGAGCAGTTCTTC.